Sequencing of this TCR beta chain was carried out in a study of blood T cell repertoires in COVID-19. About the study: From the United States, Italy and Spain came samples of acute and convalescent COVID-19. PBMCs, B-cell-depleted T cells, or T cells were the source of the cDNA or gDNA that made up the material.

V was clipped by 4 bases and J by 2 bases, with 11 bases between them. This CDR3 region has 15 residues. Germline-derived CDR1 and CDR2 are LGHDT and YNNKEL (reference sequence). Under the authors' procedure: Estimation of nucleated cell counts was performed using reference gene primer amplification. This table comes from immunoSEQ multiplex PCR, and its TCRdb copy is limited to in-frame clones, with some not included. The V and J calls and clone size were taken over from that table, and D and trimming were inferred from the DNA. The sample yields 65,000 to 70,000 clones, 75% to 80% seen once. This TCR came from a human donor in a cohort sampled during active COVID-19. Sequencing used peripheral blood. The V call is TRBV3-1 (or the pseudogene TRBV3-2), the J call TRBJ1-4; tentative D call: TRBD1 (5 bases). CDR3 sequence (DNA): TGTGCCAGCAGCCTTGGGGGGAGTACTAATGAAAAACTGTTTTTT. Its translation: CASSLGGSTNEKLFF.